The rows below give T cell receptor beta chains drawn from one sample of a study of memory CD4+ T cells and cytomegalovirus serostatus. Produced via immunoSEQ multiplex PCR; TCRdb's table is partial and in-frame only. The sample yields about 58,000 clones, less than 85% seen once. Sequencing was carried out using memory CD4+ T cells from blood. The receptors here all came from an adult in good health and CMV-seronegative. Some clones in this sample may be carry-over from other donors' samples. Both conserved end residues are part of each CDR3. D genes are given only for firm matches. The size field is filled for only some rows; it gives once, few, many or a size class.

J | D | V | size | CDR3 | DNA
TRBJ2-2 | TRBD1 | TRBV28 | NA | CASRTGINTGELFF | TGTGCCAGCAGGACAGGGATAAACACCGGGGAGCTGTTTTTT
TRBJ2-1 | TRBD2 | TRBV6-1 | NA | CASRGTSINEQFF | TGTGCCAGCAGGGGGACTAGCATCAATGAGCAGTTCTTC
TRBJ1-1 | TRBD1 | TRBV2 | NA | CASSGAGTGRNTEAFF | TGTGCCAGCAGTGGCGCCGGGACAGGGAGGAACACTGAAGCTTTCTTT
TRBJ2-1 | NA | TRBV7-2 | NA | CASSLGGARLSYNEQFF | TGTGCCAGCAGCTTAGGCGGGGCTAGACTATCCTACAATGAGCAGTTCTTC
TRBJ2-5 | NA | TRBV30 | NA | CAWATGFTETQYF | TGTGCCTGGGCCACAGGGTTTACTGAGACCCAGTACTTC
TRBJ2-7 | TRBD2 | TRBV27 | NA | CASRTLFPARGDYEQYF | TGTGCCAGCAGAACGCTCTTTCCTGCGCGGGGGGACTACGAGCAGTACTTC
TRBJ2-5 | NA | TRBV18 | NA | CASSPFEGTLETQYF | TGTGCCAGCTCACCGTTCGAGGGGACACTAGAGACCCAGTACTTC
TRBJ2-1 | NA | TRBV5-1 | NA | CASTSSPDSYNEQFF | TGCGCCAGCACCTCCAGCCCGGACTCCTACAATGAGCAGTTCTTC
TRBJ2-1 | NA | TRBV7-3 | NA | CASSLTKDNEQFF | TGTGCCAGCAGCTTAACGAAAGACAATGAGCAGTTCTTC
TRBJ2-7 | NA | TRBV30 | NA | CAWKRSGRSYEQYF | TGTGCCTGGAAACGCAGCGGGCGCTCCTACGAGCAGTACTTC
TRBJ2-5 | TRBD1 | TRBV6-5 | few | CATGVGQGARETQYF | TGTGCCACCGGTGTGGGGCAGGGGGCTCGGGAGACCCAGTACTTC